These 16 T cell receptor beta chains share one sample of origin, sequenced in a study of blood T cells in healthy people across ages. Using a J-beta primer mix together with a sample-barcoded 5' primer, a second PCR was run for about 6 to 12 cycles. TCRdb processed the 5' RACE reads anew with MiXCR; each CDR3 protein has one entry. The sample records 1.5 million to 1.8 million distinct CDR3 sequences, roughly 43% being singletons. Sequencing input: blood. These receptors were taken from a woman aged 18-29 years in good health.

This chain uses TRBV20-1 with TRBJ2-7, with 10 bases lining up with TRBD1. V dropped 1 base and J dropped 7; count of bases not matched to a gene: 10. CDR3 size: 15 residues. Germline V gene sequence: CDR1 DFQATT, CDR2 SNEGSKA (reference sequence). The CDR3 protein is CSARVRQGAYNEQYF. CDR3 bases: TGCAGTGCTAGAGTCAGACAGGGGGCTTATAATGAGCAGTACTTC.

This clonotype was seen more than once but under ten times. The V call is TRBV28, the J call TRBJ2-7; D ambiguous. Per the germline V gene, CDR1 is MDHEN and CDR2 is SYDVKM. The CDR3 is 13 amino acids. Between the trimmed V and J ends, which lost 8 bases and 0 bases, there was a span of 11 bases. The CDR3 region is CASGGRNSYEQYF. CDR3 bases: TGTGCCAGCGGCGGCCGAAACTCCTACGAGCAGTACTTC.

The chain employs TRBV9 and TRBJ2-1; D is possibly TRBD2 (6 bases). V dropped 4 bases and J dropped 0 bases, with 17 bases sitting between them. Germline V gene data show CDR1 as SGDLS and CDR2 as YYNGEE. CDR3 size: 17 residues. CDR3 loop: CASSRYRRGSSYNEQFF. Here the CDR3 DNA reads TGTGCCAGCAGCCGCTACAGGAGGGGCAGCTCCTACAATGAGCAGTTCTTC.

The chain joins TRBV20-1 to TRBJ2-1, with 7 bases matching TRBD2. Germline CDR1 is DFQATT and CDR2 is SNEGSKA (reference sequence). The CDR3 sequence is 15 residues long. The trim removed 8 bases at V and 2 bases at J, leaving 12 bases unmatched. The CDR3 spells CSSHSSGSAYNEQFF. The CDR3 DNA is TGCAGTTCCCACTCTAGCGGCTCCGCCTACAATGAGCAGTTCTTC.

In regard to this clonotype: One end of the junction is discordant with germline, which a read error may explain. The chain employs TRBV6-1 and TRBJ1-5, with 8 bases that match TRBD1. CDR3 length: 16 amino acids. Germline V gene data show CDR1 as MNHNS and CDR2 as SASEGT. The CDR3 sequence: CASSETTGVGNQPQHF. In DNA, the CDR3 is TGTGCCAGCAGTGAGACGACAGGGGTCGGCAATCAGCCTCAGCATTTT.

The chain has TRBV19 and TRBJ1-1; perhaps TRBD1 as D (5 bases). Germline V CDR1 and CDR2: LNHDA, SQIVND (reference sequence). CDR3 size: 13 residues. The V end lost 4 bases, the J end lost 3 bases, and 9 bases lay between the germline ends. CDR3 bases: TGTGCCAGTAGTAGCGGGACTTACACTGAAGCTTTCTTT. This encodes CASSSGTYTEAFF.

This clonotype was found many times. The chain recombines TRBV29-1 with TRBJ2-1, with 8 bases identical to TRBD2. This CDR3 comprises 13 residues. Germline V gives CDR1 SQVTM, CDR2 ANQGSEA. V dropped 8 bases and J dropped 6; count of bases not matched to a gene: 9. CDR3 residues: CSLTSGRTNEQFF. The CDR3 DNA is TGCAGCCTGACGAGCGGGAGAACCAATGAGCAGTTCTTC.

The chain has TRBV6-5 and TRBJ2-3; no definite D call. There are 13 residues in the CDR3. Germline V gives CDR1 MNHEY, CDR2 SVGAGI. V dropped 6 bases and J dropped 4 bases, with 11 bases sitting between them. This CDR3 is CASSYSEPDTQYF. The CDR3 DNA is TGTGCCAGCAGCTATAGTGAGCCAGATACGCAGTATTTT.

The chain is built from TRBV7-9 and TRBJ2-5; D remains ambiguous. This CDR3 is 12 amino acids long. Between the trimmed V and J ends, which lost 6 bases and 2 bases, there was a span of 7 bases. Per germline, CDR1 SEHNR and CDR2 FQNEAQ (reference sequence). The CDR3 here is CASRTKQETQYF. CDR3 nucleotides: TGTGCCAGCAGGACAAAACAAGAGACCCAGTACTTC.

In this sample, this clonotype turned up once. This rearrangement joins TRBV7-8 to TRBJ1-2; TRBD1 agrees at 8 bases. J gave up 1 base and V 5 bases, and 9 bases lay outside the gene matches. The CDR3 covers 16 residues. Germline V gives CDR1 SGHVS, CDR2 FQNEAQ. CDR3 protein: CASSLRDRNLNYGYTF. In DNA, the CDR3 is TGTGCCAGCAGCCTCCGGGACAGGAACCTTAACTATGGCTACACCTTC.

This chain uses TRBV4-3 with TRBJ2-4; no reliable D call. The CDR3 has 17 residues. The germline V and J ends were trimmed by 0 bases and 0 bases, with 12 bases remaining between them. Germline V lookup: CDR1 LGHNA, CDR2 YSLEER. The CDR3 region has the DNA TGCGCCAGCAGCCAAGATTCCGGAGTTATAGCCAAAAACATTCAGTACTTC. Encoded protein: CASSQDSGVIAKNIQYF.

There are a few counts of this clonotype. This chain links TRBV27 with TRBJ2-1, with D unresolved. CDR3 length: 14 residues. Trimming cost V 3 bases and J 12 bases, with 18 bases left between them. Germline-derived CDR1 and CDR2 are MNHEY and SMNVEV (reference sequence). Written as DNA, the CDR3 is TGTGCCAGCAGTTTTAGCCCTCCACCGAGGAGGCAGTTCTTC. It is translated as CASSFSPPPRRQFF.

The genes are TRBV18 and TRBJ1-2; D call uncertain. The CDR3 is 15 residues long. Trimming cost V 2 bases and J 3 bases, with 13 bases left between them. Germline V gene sequence: CDR1 KGHSH, CDR2 LQKENI. The CDR3 coding sequence is TGTGCCAGCTCACCAGGCGCGGGTGGGGACTATGGCTACACCTTC. It codes for CASSPGAGGDYGYTF.

V is TRBV20-1 and J is TRBJ2-2; 7 nucleotides agree with TRBD2. The CDR3 runs 13 residues. In germline, CDR1 is DFQATT, CDR2 SNEGSKA (reference sequence). Trimming removed 8 bases from V and 1 base from J; junction bases left unmatched: 4. The CDR3 coding sequence is TGCAGTTCCAAGCGGGGGAACACCGGGGAGCTGTTTTTT. Translating gives CSSKRGNTGELFF.

V usage is TRBV5-1 and J usage is TRBJ2-1; D uncertain. Looked up from germline, CDR1 is SGHRS and CDR2 is YFSETQ. Trimming shortened V by 5 bases and J by 0 bases, and 9 bases separated the two germline ends. This CDR3 is 14 amino acids long. CDR3: CASSGHSSYNEQFF. For the CDR3, the DNA is TGCGCCAGCAGTGGGCACAGCTCCTACAATGAGCAGTTCTTC.

The V gene is TRBV4-1, the J gene TRBJ1-1, with D perhaps matching TRBD1 (6 bases). This CDR3 has 16 amino acids. Per the germline V gene, CDR1 is MGHRA and CDR2 is YSYEKL. V was trimmed by 8 bases and J by 1 base, leaving 20 bases between them. In nucleotides, the CDR3 is TGCGCCAGCGGCCTATCACCCGGGACAAAGAACACTGAAGCTTTCTTT. Translation: CASGLSPGTKNTEAFF.